Given below is one T cell receptor beta chain in context. What it binds is not known. These data originate in a study of cytomegalovirus exposure and HLA in healthy donors. Overall study results and limits: Across HLA loci, a later analysis found differing TCR association rates, with DRB1 most and HLA-C fewest.

Germline CDR1 and CDR2: MNHEY and SVGAGI. Trimming cost V 6 bases and J 11 bases; bases outside gene matches: 4. This CDR3 region has 11 residues. PCR primers comprised 60 Vbeta and 13 Jbeta primers. Clones were sequenced by immunoSEQ multiplex PCR, and TCRdb holds only the in-frame ones, with some missing. The sample carries roughly 200,000 clones, 79% recorded once. The material sequenced was PBMCs. The sequence was collected from a woman aged 30 to 39 in good health and CMV-seropositive. This chain joins TRBV6-5 and TRBJ1-1; 9 nucleotides match TRBD1. The CDR3 nucleotides read TGTGCCAGCAGAAAACAGGGGGCGGCTTTCTTT. Translating gives CASRKQGAAFF.